A selection of T cell receptor beta chains follows, all from one sample in a study of T cell responses to AZD1222 COVID-19 vaccine. Generated by immunoSEQ multiplex PCR, the TCRdb table keeps only in-frame clones and is missing some. The table includes approximately 140,000 clones, more than 85% detected once. Sequencing was performed on peripheral blood, taken on day 0 of AZD1222 vaccination. The receptors stem from an adult in good health. Each CDR3 is given with its conserved first and last residue. A D gene is named only where the DNA matches it firmly. Some rows have no size entry. The others give once, few or many, or a class for an expanded clone.

TRBD1 | TRBJ1-2 | - | TRBV4-3 | CASSHISGTGPLGYTF | TGCGCCAGCAGCCACATCAGTGGGACAGGCCCCCTTGGCTACACCTTC
- | TRBJ2-3 | - | TRBV2 | CATPGGLAGQRGTDTQYF | TGTGCCACCCCAGGGGGTCTAGCGGGCCAAAGGGGCACAGATACGCAGTATTTT
TRBD1 | TRBJ2-1 | - | TRBV9 | CASSVSTGVGNEQFF | TGTGCCAGCAGCGTATCTACAGGGGTTGGGAATGAGCAGTTCTTC
- | TRBJ2-2 | - | TRBV11-3 | CASSLVVTERTGELFF | TGTGCCAGCAGCTTAGTGGTGACAGAGCGCACCGGGGAGCTGTTTTTT
- | TRBJ1-2 | - | TRBV3-1/TRBV3-2 | CASSLTTVNYGYTF | TGTGCCAGCAGCCTAACTACGGTTAACTATGGCTACACCTTC
TRBD2 | TRBJ2-1 | few | TRBV27 | CAISPVSGREEFF | TGTGCCATCTCGCCCGTTAGCGGGAGAGAAGAGTTCTTC
TRBD2 | TRBJ2-2 | - | TRBV27 | CASSLLLAGGLAGELFF | TGTGCCAGCAGTTTATTACTAGCGGGGGGGCTTGCCGGGGAGCTGTTTTTT
- | TRBJ2-7 | - | TRBV28 | CASSFGGGGSYEQYF | TGTGCCAGCAGTTTCGGCGGTGGGGGCTCCTACGAGCAGTACTTC
- | TRBJ2-7 | - | TRBV9 | CASSVGSSPYEQYF | TGTGCCAGCAGCGTAGGCAGTAGCCCATACGAGCAGTACTTC
- | TRBJ1-3 | - | TRBV5-4 | CASSLPEGAGNTIYF | TGTGCCAGCAGTCTGCCCGAGGGGGCTGGAAACACCATATATTTT
- | TRBJ2-1 | - | TRBV4-2 | CASARGSSYNEQFF | TGTGCCAGCGCTCGGGGGAGCTCCTACAATGAGCAGTTCTTC
- | TRBJ1-1 | - | TRBV5-1 | CASSESFLRVDTEAFF | TGCGCCAGCAGCGAATCATTTCTAAGGGTGGACACTGAAGCTTTCTTT
TRBD2 | TRBJ2-1 | - | TRBV4-2 | CASSQVRTGLAKNEQFF | TGTGCCAGCAGCCAAGTGCGTACGGGACTAGCAAAAAATGAGCAGTTCTTC
TRBD2 | TRBJ2-7 | - | TRBV6-2/TRBV6-3 | CASSSNSGLAELSYEQYF | TGTGCCAGCAGTTCCAACTCGGGACTAGCGGAACTTTCGTACGAGCAGTACTTC
- | TRBJ1-1 | - | TRBV13 | CASSFDRNTEAFF | TGTGCCAGCAGCTTCGACAGGAACACTGAAGCTTTCTTT
- | TRBJ2-7 | - | TRBV2 | CASSRRTEQYF | TGTGCCAGTTCCCGAAGGACCGAGCAGTACTTC
- | TRBJ2-3 | few | TRBV7-2 | CASGPGSGGDTQYF | TGTGCCAGCGGTCCCGGCTCAGGCGGGGATACGCAGTATTTT
TRBD1 | TRBJ2-5 | - | TRBV10-3 | CAISGGTGASETQYF | TGTGCCATCAGTGGTGGGACAGGGGCCTCGGAGACCCAGTACTTC
- | TRBJ1-5 | few | TRBV9 | CASSVGYSNQPQHF | TGTGCCAGCAGCGTAGGGTATAGCAATCAGCCCCAGCATTTT
- | TRBJ1-5 | - | TRBV27 | CASGPSSSNQPQHF | TGTGCCAGCGGCCCCTCCAGTAGCAATCAGCCCCAGCATTTT
- | TRBJ1-1 | - | TRBV28 | CATKYRTEAFF | TGTGCCACCAAATACAGGACTGAAGCTTTCTTT
- | TRBJ1-5 | - | TRBV5-8 | CASSLAGMGNQPQHF | TGTGCCAGCAGCTTGGCGGGGATGGGCAATCAGCCCCAGCATTTT
- | TRBJ1-1 | - | TRBV13 | CASSLQPNTEAFF | TGTGCCAGCAGCTTACAACCGAACACTGAAGCTTTCTTT
- | TRBJ2-5 | once | TRBV4-1 | CASSQDRVATLIETQYF | TGCGCCAGCAGCCAAGATCGGGTAGCGACCTTGATAGAGACCCAGTACTTC
- | TRBJ1-2 | - | TRBV11-3 | CASSPSNSGPRSEGYTF | TGTGCCAGCAGTCCCTCCAATTCCGGACCCCGGTCGGAAGGCTACACCTTC
- | TRBJ1-5 | once | TRBV27 | CASSLESNQPQHF | TGTGCCAGCAGTTTAGAAAGCAATCAGCCCCAGCATTTT
TRBD1 | TRBJ2-7 | once | TRBV27 | CASSLGTGGTEQYF | TGTGCCAGCAGCCTAGGGACAGGGGGTACGGAGCAGTACTTC
- | TRBJ1-6 | - | TRBV18 | CASSLEGSAFNSPLHF | TGTGCCAGCTCACTCGAGGGGTCGGCTTTTAATTCACCCCTCCACTTT
- | TRBJ2-7 | - | TRBV7-9 | CASSLGAGAEQYF | TGTGCCAGCAGCTTAGGGGCAGGGGCCGAGCAGTACTTC
- | TRBJ2-7 | once | TRBV5-1 | CASSLSGGPTYEQYF | TGCGCCAGCAGCTTGAGTGGGGGGCCTACCTACGAGCAGTACTTC
TRBD1 | TRBJ1-1 | few | TRBV7-2 | CASSLGQGNTEAFF | TGTGCCAGCAGCTTGGGACAGGGGAACACTGAAGCTTTCTTT
- | TRBJ1-2 | - | TRBV27 | CASSLSLGGGYYGYTF | TGTGCCAGCAGTTTATCTCTTGGGGGTGGCTACTATGGCTACACCTTC
- | TRBJ2-1 | - | TRBV6-6 | CASSLLALYNEQFF | TGTGCCAGCAGTTTACTAGCCTTGTACAATGAGCAGTTCTTC
TRBD2 | TRBJ2-5 | once | TRBV11-3 | CASSFSREVRETQYF | TGTGCCAGCAGCTTTTCGCGGGAGGTTAGGGAGACCCAGTACTTC
- | TRBJ2-5 | - | TRBV20-1 | CSATPVGTQYF | TGCAGTGCTACCCCCGTAGGGACCCAGTACTTC
- | TRBJ2-7 | - | TRBV11-2 | CASSPASYEQYF | TGTGCCAGCAGCCCTGCAAGCTACGAGCAGTACTTC
- | TRBJ1-1 | - | TRBV5-8 | CASSSTEFKYWVEAFF | TGTGCCAGCAGCTCGACAGAGTTTAAGTATTGGGTTGAAGCTTTCTTT
TRBD1 | TRBJ2-1 | - | TRBV27 | CASRPWTGVNNEQFF | TGTGCCAGCAGGCCTTGGACAGGGGTTAACAATGAGCAGTTCTTC
TRBD1 | TRBJ2-7 | - | TRBV28 | CATSFRDSHEQYF | TGTGCCACCTCATTCCGGGACAGCCACGAGCAGTACTTC
- | TRBJ1-2 | once | TRBV4-2 | CASSQDTADNYGYTF | TGTGCCAGCAGCCAAGATACAGCGGACAACTATGGCTACACCTTC
TRBD1 | TRBJ1-1 | - | TRBV4-3 | CASSPSRTGGGTEAFF | TGCGCCAGCAGCCCCTCGCGGACAGGGGGAGGCACTGAAGCTTTCTTT
TRBD1 | TRBJ2-7 | - | TRBV30 | CAWSEQGAYEQYF | TGTGCCTGGAGTGAACAGGGGGCCTACGAGCAGTACTTC
TRBD1 | TRBJ2-5 | - | TRBV7-8 | CASSMGTGLPTETQYF | TGTGCCAGCAGCATGGGGACAGGGCTTCCTACGGAGACCCAGTACTTC
- | TRBJ2-1 | - | TRBV5-6 | CASSPPGGWAYNEQFF | TGTGCCAGCAGCCCCCCTGGCGGATGGGCTTACAATGAGCAGTTCTTC
TRBD2 | TRBJ2-1 | - | TRBV11-2 | CASLGLAGVSNEQFF | TGTGCCAGCTTGGGACTAGCGGGAGTCAGCAATGAGCAGTTCTTC
- | TRBJ2-6 | - | TRBV14 | CASSLRSSGANVLTF | TGTGCCAGCAGCCTAAGGAGCTCTGGGGCCAACGTCCTGACTTTC
- | TRBJ2-1 | - | TRBV12-5 | CASGGGLGSGQFF | TGTGCTAGTGGAGGCGGTCTCGGTTCGGGGCAGTTCTTC
- | TRBJ2-3 | - | TRBV5-1 | CASSPGRVGDTQYF | TGCGCCAGCAGCCCGGGTAGGGTCGGAGATACGCAGTATTTT
TRBD2 | TRBJ2-1 | - | TRBV10-2 | CASSGTSVNNEQFF | TGCGCCAGCAGTGGGACTAGCGTCAACAATGAGCAGTTCTTC
TRBD1 | TRBJ1-4 | - | TRBV9 | CASSVGGGRNEKLFF | TGTGCCAGCAGCGTAGGAGGGGGCCGTAATGAAAAACTGTTTTTT
- | TRBJ2-1 | - | TRBV18 | CASSRPGLGVNEQFF | TGTGCCAGCTCACGACCGGGACTCGGGGTCAATGAGCAGTTCTTC
- | TRBJ2-1 | - | TRBV11-3 | CASSFGGPLDEQFF | TGTGCCAGCAGCTTTGGAGGGCCTCTGGATGAGCAGTTCTTC
- | TRBJ1-2 | - | TRBV19 | CASSINRDGDGYTF | TGTGCCAGTAGTATAAACAGGGATGGGGATGGCTACACCTTC
- | TRBJ2-7 | few | TRBV2 | CASTGSYEQYF | TGTGCCAGCACGGGGAGCTACGAGCAGTACTTC